The rows below give T cell receptor beta chains drawn from one sample of a study of monozygotic twins with inflammatory bowel disease. Following a re-call of the 5' RACE reads, TCRdb has one entry per CDR3 protein and lacks DNA. The sample shows roughly 200,000 distinct CDR3 sequences, and about 8% sits with its ten largest clones. Source material: blood. These receptors were collected from a human donor with ulcerative colitis or Crohn's disease, or a healthy co-twin of an affected twin (not recorded which). Both conserved end residues are part of each CDR3.

J: TRBJ2-1
V: TRBV30
CDR3: CAWNLDSSYNEQFF

J: TRBJ2-1
V: TRBV5-6
CDR3: CASSLAGGESHNEQFF

J: TRBJ1-3
V: TRBV29-1
CDR3: CSVGGVGGNTIYF

J: TRBJ2-1
V: TRBV24-1
CDR3: CATSDPQGGGSEQFF

J: TRBJ2-7
V: TRBV12-3/TRBV12-4
CDR3: CASSLTRVGEQYF

J: TRBJ2-1
V: TRBV6-1
CDR3: CASSTQGTSSYNEQFF

J: TRBJ1-4
V: TRBV4-2
CDR3: CASSQDAAGGGEKLFF

J: TRBJ2-7
V: TRBV15
CDR3: CATSRDTGLYEQYF

J: TRBJ2-1
V: TRBV4-3
CDR3: CASSRHHGPYNEQFF

J: TRBJ2-7
V: TRBV12-3/TRBV12-4
CDR3: CASSFSGTASYEQYF

J: TRBJ2-3
V: TRBV7-2
CDR3: CASSRGRGGPNTQYF

J: TRBJ1-2
V: TRBV7-9
CDR3: CASSFLAWTGKDGYTF

J: TRBJ2-3
V: TRBV5-1
CDR3: CASSPLAGYTDTQYF

J: TRBJ2-3
V: TRBV23-1
CDR3: CASTQTRLMYF

J: TRBJ2-1
V: TRBV20-1
CDR3: CSANVAVIYNEQFF

J: TRBJ2-3
V: TRBV12-3/TRBV12-4
CDR3: CASSLWVALQTQYF

J: TRBJ1-1
V: TRBV6-1
CDR3: CATMRATGGNTEAFF

J: TRBJ1-5
V: TRBV5-5
CDR3: CASSLAWSQISGQPQHF

J: TRBJ1-2
V: TRBV29-1
CDR3: CSVQDGTNYGYTF

J: TRBJ2-7
V: TRBV3-1
CDR3: CASSQGVGGPGSNEQYF

J: TRBJ1-2
V: TRBV11-2
CDR3: CASSSRQGESGYTF

J: TRBJ1-3
V: TRBV6-5
CDR3: CASRGLWDSDSGNTIYF

J: TRBJ2-2
V: TRBV7-3
CDR3: CASSRTGTSGTMGPEELFF

J: TRBJ2-3
V: TRBV20-1
CDR3: CSASTEGDTQYF

J: TRBJ1-1
V: TRBV19
CDR3: CASSNPGDSSLSFF

J: TRBJ2-7
V: TRBV9
CDR3: CASGGPAMYEQYF

J: TRBJ1-4
V: TRBV6-5
CDR3: CASRASGATNEKLFF

J: TRBJ2-1
V: TRBV30
CDR3: CAFFRSSYNEQFF

J: TRBJ2-1
V: TRBV5-4
CDR3: CASSALAGADNEQFF

J: TRBJ1-6
V: TRBV6-5
CDR3: CASSSPGGAYNSPLHF

J: TRBJ1-1
V: TRBV12-3/TRBV12-4
CDR3: CASSSRTNTEAFF

J: TRBJ1-6
V: TRBV7-2
CDR3: CASSFQQGAMHF